This TCR beta chain is from a study of regulatory T cells in long-lasting Graves disease. Whole-study context: Prior antithyroid drug treatment in newly diagnosed Graves' patients lasted under 3 months.

Arm-PCR with iRepertoire HTBI primers amplified the CDR3 regions for these TCR beta libraries. TCRdb reprocessed the multiplex PCR reads via MiXCR and lists one record per CDR3 protein. The table records roughly 420,000 distinct CDR3 sequences, about 16% of them present only once. Time point here: newly diagnosed GD, antithyroid drugs for less than 3 months. Generation of the TCR library employed RNA extracted from PBMCs. Germline-derived CDR1 and CDR2 are SGHTA and FQGNSA. This CDR3 comprises 14 residues. This clonotype was picked up many times. One end of the junction varies from germline; a read error may be responsible.

The sequencing here drew on peripheral blood mononuclear cells (PBMCs), taken at new diagnosis, from a patient treated with antithyroid drugs. This clonotype originated in a female donor with Graves disease. The V and J genes are TRBV7-2 and TRBJ2-3; a possible D gene is TRBD2 (6 bases). The CDR3 DNA sequence: TGTGCCAGCAGCCTAGCGTCTCGCACAGATACGCAGTATTTT. It codes for CASSLASRTDTQYF.